The source of this T cell receptor (beta chain) is a study of Ad26.COV2.S vaccination and SARS-CoV-2 variants. Background on the study: By the intramuscular route, Ad26.COV2.S was given once, or twice 56 days apart. Study-wide findings and caveats: Breadth measured for non-spike TCRs was similar across vaccine and placebo recipients.

As for this clone: The antigen remains unidentified.

CDR1 LNHDA and CDR2 SQIVND come from the germline V gene (reference sequence). Trimming removed 7 bases from V and 0 bases from J, with 13 bases in between. The CDR3 has 15 residues. Treatment in this sample: approximately 18 received Ad26.COV2.S at low or high dose, single or two shots; 5 received placebo; per-sample allocation not given. Sampling happened 63 days after the first vaccine or placebo injection. The donor's status was that of an adult aged 18-55 years in Boston. Some clones are missing from TCRdb's copy, which holds only in-frame ones; the method was immunoSEQ multiplex PCR. The sample lists some 330,000 clones, roughly 90% occurring once.

The sequences come from peripheral blood, collected in a trial of Ad26.COV2.S vaccine versus placebo. The TCR sequence derives from a person aged 18-60 years who received the Ad26.COV2.S COVID-19 vaccine or a placebo. The rearrangement uses TRBV19 and TRBJ2-1, with D maybe TRBD1 (5 bases). As DNA, the CDR3 is TGTGCCAGTACCCCCCAGGGAAGCTCCTACAATGAGCAGTTCTTC. As protein: CASTPQGSSYNEQFF.